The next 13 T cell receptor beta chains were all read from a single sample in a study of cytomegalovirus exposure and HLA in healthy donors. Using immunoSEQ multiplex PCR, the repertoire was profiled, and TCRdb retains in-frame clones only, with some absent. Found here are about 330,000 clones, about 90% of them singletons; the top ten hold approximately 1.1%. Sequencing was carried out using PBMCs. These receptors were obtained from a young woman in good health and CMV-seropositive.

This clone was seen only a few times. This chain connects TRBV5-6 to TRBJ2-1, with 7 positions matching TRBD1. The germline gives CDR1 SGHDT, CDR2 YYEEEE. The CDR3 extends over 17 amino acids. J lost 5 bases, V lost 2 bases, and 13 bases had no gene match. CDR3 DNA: TGTGCCAGCAGCTTCCCTATGCAACTGACAGGGAACAATGAGCAGTTCTTC. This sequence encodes CASSFPMQLTGNNEQFF.

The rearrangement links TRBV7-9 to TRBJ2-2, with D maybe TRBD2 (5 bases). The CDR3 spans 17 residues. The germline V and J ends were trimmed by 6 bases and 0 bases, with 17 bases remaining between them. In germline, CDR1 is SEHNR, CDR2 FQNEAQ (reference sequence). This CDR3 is CASRADGSVANTGELFF. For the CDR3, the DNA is TGTGCCAGCAGGGCTGATGGGAGCGTCGCGAACACCGGGGAGCTGTTTTTT.

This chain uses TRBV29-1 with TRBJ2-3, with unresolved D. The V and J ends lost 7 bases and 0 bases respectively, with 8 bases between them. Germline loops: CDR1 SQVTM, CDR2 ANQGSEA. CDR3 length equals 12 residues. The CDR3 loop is CSGVPSTDTQYF. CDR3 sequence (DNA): TGCAGCGGAGTTCCGAGCACAGATACGCAGTATTTT.

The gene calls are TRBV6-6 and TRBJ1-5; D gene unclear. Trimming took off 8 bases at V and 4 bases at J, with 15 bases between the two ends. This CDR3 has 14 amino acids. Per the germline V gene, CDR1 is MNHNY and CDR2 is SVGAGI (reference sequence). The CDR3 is CASVSRETNQPQHF. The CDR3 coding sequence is TGTGCCAGCGTATCTAGGGAGACGAATCAGCCCCAGCATTTT.

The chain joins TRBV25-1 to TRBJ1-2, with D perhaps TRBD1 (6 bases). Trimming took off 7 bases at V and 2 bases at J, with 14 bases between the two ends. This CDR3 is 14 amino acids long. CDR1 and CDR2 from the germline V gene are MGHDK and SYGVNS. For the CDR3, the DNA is TGTGCCAGCACCCCTGAGGGGGGCAACTATGGCTACACCTTC. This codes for CASTPEGGNYGYTF.

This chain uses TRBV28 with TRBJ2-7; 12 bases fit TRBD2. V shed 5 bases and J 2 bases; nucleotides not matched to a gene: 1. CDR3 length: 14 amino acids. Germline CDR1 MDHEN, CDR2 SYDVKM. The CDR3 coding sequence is TGTGCCAGCAGTCCTAGCGGGAGGGCCTACGAGCAGTACTTC. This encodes CASSPSGRAYEQYF.

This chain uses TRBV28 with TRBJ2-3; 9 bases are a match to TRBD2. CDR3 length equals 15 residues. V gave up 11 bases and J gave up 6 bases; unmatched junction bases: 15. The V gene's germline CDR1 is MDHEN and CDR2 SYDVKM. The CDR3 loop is CAGAPGLALVDTQYF. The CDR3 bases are TGTGCCGGGGCCCCGGGACTAGCCCTTGTGGATACGCAGTATTTT. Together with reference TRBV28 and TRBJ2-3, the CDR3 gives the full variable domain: DVKVTQSSRYLVKRTGEKVFLECVQDMDHENMFWYRQDPGLGLRLIYFSYDVKMKEKGDIPEGYSVSREKKERFSLILESASTNQTSMYLCAGAPGLALVDTQYFGPGTRLTVL.

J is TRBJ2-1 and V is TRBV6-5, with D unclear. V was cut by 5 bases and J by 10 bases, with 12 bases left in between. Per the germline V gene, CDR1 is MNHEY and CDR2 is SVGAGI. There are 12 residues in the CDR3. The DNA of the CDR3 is TGTGCCAGCAGTCCCCCTGGGTCGGAGCAGTTCTTC. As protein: CASSPPGSEQFF.

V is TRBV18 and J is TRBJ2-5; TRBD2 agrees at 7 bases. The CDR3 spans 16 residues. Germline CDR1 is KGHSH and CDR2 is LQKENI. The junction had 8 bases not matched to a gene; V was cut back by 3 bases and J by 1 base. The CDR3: CASSPSLREGQETQYF. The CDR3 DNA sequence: TGTGCCAGCTCACCTTCTCTCAGGGAGGGCCAAGAGACCCAGTACTTC.

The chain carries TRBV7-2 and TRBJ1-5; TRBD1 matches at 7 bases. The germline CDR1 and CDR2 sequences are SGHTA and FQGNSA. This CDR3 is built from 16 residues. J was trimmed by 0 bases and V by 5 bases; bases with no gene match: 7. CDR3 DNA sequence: TGTGCCAGCAGCCCGGGACAGAGATATAGCAATCAGCCCCAGCATTTT. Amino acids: CASSPGQRYSNQPQHF.

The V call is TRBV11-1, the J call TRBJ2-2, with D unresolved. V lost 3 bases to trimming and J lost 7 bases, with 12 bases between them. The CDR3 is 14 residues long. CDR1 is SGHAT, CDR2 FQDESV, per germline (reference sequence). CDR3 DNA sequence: TGTGCCAGCAGCTTGGAGAGCGTAGGCGGGGAGCTGTTTTTT. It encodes CASSLESVGGELFF.

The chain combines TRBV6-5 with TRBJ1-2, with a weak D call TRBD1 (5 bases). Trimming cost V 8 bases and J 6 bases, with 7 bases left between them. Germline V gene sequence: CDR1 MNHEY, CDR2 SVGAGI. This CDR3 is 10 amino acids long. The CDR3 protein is CASGDDGYTF. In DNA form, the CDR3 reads TGTGCCAGCGGGGACGATGGCTACACCTTC.

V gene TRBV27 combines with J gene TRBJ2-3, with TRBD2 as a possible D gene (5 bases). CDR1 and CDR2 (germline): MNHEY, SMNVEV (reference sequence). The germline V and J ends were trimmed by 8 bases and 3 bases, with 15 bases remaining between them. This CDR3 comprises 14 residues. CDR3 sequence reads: CASRTASQTDTQYF. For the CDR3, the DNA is TGTGCCAGCCGGACTGCTAGCCAGACAGATACGCAGTATTTT.